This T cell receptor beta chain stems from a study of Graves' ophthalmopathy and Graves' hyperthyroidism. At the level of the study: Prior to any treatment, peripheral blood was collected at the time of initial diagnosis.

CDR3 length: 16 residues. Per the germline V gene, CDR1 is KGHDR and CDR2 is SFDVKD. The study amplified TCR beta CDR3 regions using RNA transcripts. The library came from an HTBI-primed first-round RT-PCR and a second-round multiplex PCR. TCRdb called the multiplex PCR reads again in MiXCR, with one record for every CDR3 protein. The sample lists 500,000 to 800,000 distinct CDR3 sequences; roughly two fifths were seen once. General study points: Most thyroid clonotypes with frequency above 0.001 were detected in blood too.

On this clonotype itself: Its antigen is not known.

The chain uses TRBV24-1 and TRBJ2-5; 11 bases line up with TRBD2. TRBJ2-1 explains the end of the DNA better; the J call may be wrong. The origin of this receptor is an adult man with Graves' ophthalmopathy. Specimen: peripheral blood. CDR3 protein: CATSDTGTSGYNEQFF. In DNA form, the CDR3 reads TGTGCCACCAGTGACACCGGGACTAGCGGTTACAATGAGCAGTTCTTC.